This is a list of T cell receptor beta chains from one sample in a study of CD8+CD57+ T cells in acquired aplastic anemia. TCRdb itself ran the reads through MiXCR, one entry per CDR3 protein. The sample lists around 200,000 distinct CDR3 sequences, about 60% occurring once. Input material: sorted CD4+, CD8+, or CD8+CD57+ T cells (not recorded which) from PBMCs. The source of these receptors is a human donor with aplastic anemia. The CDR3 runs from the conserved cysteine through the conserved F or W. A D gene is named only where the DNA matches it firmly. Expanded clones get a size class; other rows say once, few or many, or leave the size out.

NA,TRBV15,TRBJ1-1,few,TGTGCCACCAGCAGACTACCCACGGGAGGTACTGAAGCTTTCTTT,CATSRLPTGGTEAFF
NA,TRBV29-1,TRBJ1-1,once,TGCAGCGTTGAGGTAGGGCTGAACACTGAAGCTTTCTTT,CSVEVGLNTEAFF
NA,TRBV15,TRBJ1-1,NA,TGTGCCACCAGCATCAGGAACACTGAAGCTTTCTTT,CATSIRNTEAFF
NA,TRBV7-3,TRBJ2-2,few,TGTGCCAGCAGCGCTCAGAACCGCGGGTTAGTGAACACCGGGGAGCTGTTTTTT,CASSAQNRGLVNTGELFF
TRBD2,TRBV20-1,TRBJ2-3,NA,TGCAGTGCTCCGAGCGGGAGTACCGCAGATACGCAGTATTTT,CSAPSGSTADTQYF
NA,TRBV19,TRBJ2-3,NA,TGTGCCAGTAGTACCGACCCGGGTAGGGGAGATACGCAGTATTTT,CASSTDPGRGDTQYF
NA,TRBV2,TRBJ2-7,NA,TGTGCCAGGCTATCCGGGGGAGGCCAAACCTACGAGCAGTACTTC,CARLSGGGQTYEQYF
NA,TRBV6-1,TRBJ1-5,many,TGTGCCAGCAAGGCTTGGGGCTTGAGTACGGGCAATCAGCCCCAGCATTTT,CASKAWGLSTGNQPQHF
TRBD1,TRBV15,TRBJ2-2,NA,TGTGCCACCAGTCCTTTGGACAGGAGGAACACCGGGGAGCTGTTTTTT,CATSPLDRRNTGELFF
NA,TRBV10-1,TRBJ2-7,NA,TGCGCCAGCAGTGAGTCTGGCTTAGCGGCCGAGCAGTACTTC,CASSESGLAAEQYF
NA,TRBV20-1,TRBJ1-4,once,TGCAGTGCTAGTGAGGGAACTAATGAAAAACTGTTTTTT,CSASEGTNEKLFF
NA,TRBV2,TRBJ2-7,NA,TGTGCCACTAGACAGGGAGGCTACGAGCAGTACTTC,CATRQGGYEQYF
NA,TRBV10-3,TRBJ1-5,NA,TGTGCCATCAGTCGGGAACGGGGCAATCAGCCCCAGCATTTT,CAISRERGNQPQHF
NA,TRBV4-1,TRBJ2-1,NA,TGCGCCAGCAGCCAAGTTTTCGGGGACAACTACAATGAGCAGTTCTTC,CASSQVFGDNYNEQFF
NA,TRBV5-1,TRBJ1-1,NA,TGCGCCAGCAGCTTGTGGGAGACAGTGACTGATGAAGCTTTCTTT,CASSLWETVTDEAFF
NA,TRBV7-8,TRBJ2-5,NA,TGTGCCAGCAGTTACGACCACAAGGGGACAACCCAAGAGACCCAGTACTTC,CASSYDHKGTTQETQYF
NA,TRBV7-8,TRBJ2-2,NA,TGTGCCAGCAGGGGGGGCGGGGAGCTGTTTTTT,CASRGGGELFF
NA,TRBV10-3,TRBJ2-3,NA,TGTGCCATCAGTGAGTCGGCGGTTACAGATACGCAGTATTTT,CAISESAVTDTQYF
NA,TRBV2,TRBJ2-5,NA,TGTGCCAGTTCGGAGGGCCGCTGGGAGACCCAGTACTTC,CASSEGRWETQYF
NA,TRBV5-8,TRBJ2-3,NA,TGTGCCAGCAGCCCCGGGGCAGGGTATGTGGAGTATTTT,CASSPGAGYVEYF
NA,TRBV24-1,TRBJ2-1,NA,TGTGCCACCAGTGTCCCCGGACAGCCATACAATGAGCAGTTCTTC,CATSVPGQPYNEQFF